This T cell receptor (beta chain) was found in a study of cytomegalovirus exposure and HLA in healthy donors. Study-wide background: HLA-typed donors were the source of approximately 80 million unique TCRs held in an early data release.

With regard to this clone: The antigen remains undetermined.

PCR was performed using 60 Vbeta and 13 Jbeta primers. Measured with immunoSEQ multiplex PCR; TCRdb has only the in-frame clones, and not every one. The sample has roughly 130,000 clones, more than 60% seen once. V was cut by 1 base and J by 4 bases, with 20 bases left in between. The germline V gene has CDR1 SGHNT and CDR2 YYREEE (reference sequence). The CDR3 totals 17 residues. Overall study findings and caveats: Three CMV-associated chains proved CMV antigen-specific in vitro. Analysis was carried out at a later point, and it linked a missense DCLRE1C variant to TCR beta V- and J-gene trimming. TCR beta V segments were, for the most part, productive about 87% or about 30% of the time in an earlier analysis.

V and J are TRBV5-4 and TRBJ1-2, with D possibly TRBD1 on 6 matching bases. Sequenced: PBMCs. The sequence was collected from a man between 18 and 35 years old in good health and CMV-seronegative. Here the CDR3 reads CASSLRGADPVGYGYTF. CDR3 DNA: TGTGCCAGCAGCTTGCGGGGGGCGGATCCAGTGGGCTATGGCTACACCTTC. Drawing the rest from reference TRBV5-4 and TRBJ1-2, the complete variable domain is ETGVTQSPTHLIKTRGQQVTLRCSSQSGHNTVSWYQQALGQGPQFIFQYYREEENGRGNFPPRFSGLQFPNYSSELNVNALELDDSALYLCASSLRGADPVGYGYTFGSGTRLTVV.